These 18 T cell receptor beta chains share one sample of origin, sequenced in a study of T cell responses to AZD1222 COVID-19 vaccine. The method was immunoSEQ multiplex PCR; TCRdb's version includes in-frame clones alone and lacks a portion of them. Of fewer than 100,000 clones listed, roughly 83% are singletons. Sequencing used peripheral blood, obtained 28 days after the second AZD1222 dose. These TCRs come from an adult who received the AZD1222 COVID-19 vaccine.

The J gene is TRBJ1-1, the V gene TRBV7-3; maybe TRBD1 (5 bases). From germline, CDR1 is SGHTA and CDR2 FQGTGA. Trimming pared 0 bases from V and 1 base from J, leaving 6 bases between. This CDR3 is 14 amino acids long. The CDR3 sequence is CASSLTGENTEAFF. The CDR3 DNA reads as TGTGCCAGCAGCTTAACAGGGGAGAACACTGAAGCTTTCTTT.

The chain couples TRBV4-1 to TRBJ2-3, with 9 nucleotides matching TRBD2. V lost 3 bases to trimming and J lost 1 base; unmatched junction nucleotides: 5. The CDR3 is 16 amino acids. CDR1 is MGHRA and CDR2 is YSYEKL in the germline V gene. In DNA, the CDR3 is TGCGCCAGCAGCCAGGCCAGACTAGCGGGCACAGATACGCAGTATTTT. Translating it yields CASSQARLAGTDTQYF.

V and J are TRBV7-2 and TRBJ2-5, with TRBD1 matching over 9 bases. The length of the CDR3 is 15 residues. J lost 2 bases, V lost 6 bases, and 7 bases had no gene match. Germline assignment: CDR1 SGHTA and CDR2 FQGNSA. DNA for the CDR3: TGTGCCAGCAGGCCCGGACAGGGGAGACAAGAGACCCAGTACTTC. It codes for CASRPGQGRQETQYF.

The V call is TRBV6-5, the J call TRBJ2-2; D gene uncertain. V was shortened by 4 bases and J by 3 bases, with 3 bases between the two germline ends. The CDR3 runs 12 residues. Germline V gene lookup returns CDR1 MNHEY and CDR2 SVGAGI. The CDR3 DNA sequence: TGTGCCAGCAGTTCCTACACCGGGGAGCTGTTTTTT. Protein product: CASSSYTGELFF.

This clone occurred once. The chain uses TRBV6-2 or TRBV6-3 and TRBJ2-4, with 12 bases that match TRBD2. The V gene end was trimmed by 5 bases and the J gene end by 0 bases; junction bases not matched to a gene: 8. Germline assignment: CDR1 MNHEY and CDR2 SVGEGT. The CDR3 spans 18 residues. Here the CDR3 reads CASSPRTSGIGAKNIQYF. As DNA, the CDR3 is TGTGCCAGCAGTCCACGGACTAGCGGGATAGGAGCCAAAAACATTCAGTACTTC.

The genes are TRBV19 and TRBJ2-1; 7 bases agree with TRBD1. The CDR3 is 13 amino acids. Per germline, CDR1 LNHDA and CDR2 SQIVND (reference sequence). With 3 bases clipped from V and 7 bases from J, the junction kept 3 bases outside the gene matches. In DNA form, the CDR3 reads TGTGCCAGTAGTATTCAGGGGGAAAATGAGCAGTTCTTC. Its protein is CASSIQGENEQFF.

This chain's CDR3 is CASTPDGDTQYF. The CDR3, as DNA: TGTGCCAGCACCCCAGACGGAGATACGCAGTATTTT. This rearrangement joins TRBV11-3 to TRBJ2-3; no clear D. The germline V and J ends were trimmed by 7 bases and 5 bases, with 10 bases remaining between them. This CDR3 has 12 residues. The V gene's germline CDR1 is SGHNT and CDR2 YENEEA.

The V and J genes are TRBV11-2 and TRBJ2-7; 7 bases match TRBD2. Trimming took 0 bases from V and 2 from J; bases not matched to a gene: 7. The CDR3 length is 16 residues. CDR1 and CDR2 (germline): SGHAT, FQNNGV. The CDR3 coding sequence is TGTGCCAGCAGCTTAGATCGTAGCGGGTCCCCCTACGAGCAGTACTTC. Protein: CASSLDRSGSPYEQYF.

CDR3 DNA: TGTGCCAGCAGTTTGCGACAGGATCGCTATGGCTACACCTTC. Encoded protein: CASSLRQDRYGYTF. The chain carries TRBV27 and TRBJ1-2; a weak D match, TRBD1 (6 bases). Per germline, CDR1 MNHEY and CDR2 SMNVEV (reference sequence). CDR3 size: 14 residues. Trimming removed 3 bases from V and 4 bases from J, with 12 bases in between.

The table lists this clone with a few counts. The gene calls are TRBV19 and TRBJ1-5; D is undetermined. CDR1 and CDR2 from the germline V gene are LNHDA and SQIVND (reference sequence). V was clipped by 0 bases and J by 9 bases, with 9 bases between them. CDR3 length: 13 residues. The CDR3 DNA follows: TGTGCCAGTAGTATAGATCAAGAACGGCCCCAGCATTTT. Its translation: CASSIDQERPQHF.

The chain is built from TRBV19 and TRBJ2-1; 7 nucleotides align to TRBD1. Germline CDR1 reads LNHDA; CDR2 reads SQIVND (reference sequence). Trimming removed 4 bases from V and 5 bases from J; junction bases left unmatched: 2. The CDR3 loop spans 13 amino acids. The CDR3 here is CASSSGQDNEQFF. The CDR3 bases are TGTGCCAGTAGTAGTGGACAGGACAATGAGCAGTTCTTC.

The genes are TRBV5-1 and TRBJ2-2; possible D gene TRBD2, 6 bases. The CDR3 is 16 amino acids. V lost 7 bases and J 2 bases, leaving 18 bases between the germline ends. Germline V gives CDR1 SGHRS, CDR2 YFSETQ. CDR3 region: CASYSSGTPNTGELFF. The DNA of the CDR3 is TGCGCCAGCTATTCTTCCGGGACTCCTAACACCGGGGAGCTGTTTTTT.

The V and J genes are TRBV3-1 (or the pseudogene TRBV3-2) and TRBJ2-3, with D possibly TRBD2 on 6 matching bases. Germline assignment: CDR1 LGHDT and CDR2 YNNKEL (reference sequence). The CDR3 has 15 amino acids. V gave up 2 bases and J gave up 7 bases, with 16 bases separating them. This CDR3 is CASSQLGLGLNTQYF. CDR3 coding DNA: TGTGCCAGCAGCCAATTGGGACTCGGGTTGAATACGCAGTATTTT.

This clone was observed once. The CDR3 region has the DNA TGTGCCTGGAGTGTACCGGGGTTAGCCAAAAACATTCAGTACTTC. This sequence encodes CAWSVPGLAKNIQYF. The gene calls are TRBV30 and TRBJ2-4; TRBD2 might be the D (5 bases). The CDR3 has 15 amino acids. Looked up from germline, CDR1 is GTSNPN and CDR2 is SVGIG (reference sequence). Trimming took 0 bases from V and 0 from J, leaving 9 bases between them.

V is TRBV13 and J is TRBJ2-6; D not certain. Per the germline V gene, CDR1 is PRHDT and CDR2 is FYEKMQ (reference sequence). V gave up 6 bases and J gave up 2 bases, with 8 bases separating them. This CDR3 has 14 residues. The CDR3 DNA follows: TGTGCCAGCAGACGGGTGGCTGGGGCCAACGTCCTGACTTTC. Protein: CASRRVAGANVLTF. The full variable domain, rest sourced from reference TRBV13 and TRBJ2-6, is AAGVIQSPRHLIKEKRETATLKCYPIPRHDTVYWYQQGPGQDPQFLISFYEKMQSDKGSIPDRFSAQQFSDYHSELNMSSLELGDSALYFCASRRVAGANVLTFGAGSRLTVL.

Notes on this clone: Other DNA sequences in the same sample also yield this CDR3. This rearrangement joins TRBV20-1 to TRBJ2-1; unclear D gene. The CDR3 loop spans 11 amino acids. CDR1 and CDR2 from the germline V gene are DFQATT and SNEGSKA (reference sequence). Trimming stripped 0 bases from V and 6 bases from J, with 3 bases between. For the CDR3, the DNA is TGCAGTGCTAGAGATTTCAATGAGCAGTTCTTC. It is translated as CSARDFNEQFF.

The CDR3 region has the DNA TGCAGCGTTAGGGGCGTGGACGCCTACGAGCAGTACTTC. Residues: CSVRGVDAYEQYF. This sequence joins TRBV29-1 and TRBJ2-7; D might be TRBD1 (5 bases). Germline V gene data show CDR1 as SQVTM and CDR2 as ANQGSEA. This CDR3 spans 13 amino acids. V was cut by 5 bases and J by 2 bases, with 13 bases left in between.

The V gene is TRBV5-6, the J gene TRBJ1-3; D is unclear. V lost 0 bases and J 0 bases, leaving 7 bases between the germline ends. CDR3 length: 15 amino acids. Germline CDR1 and CDR2: SGHDT and YYEEEE. The DNA for the CDR3 is TGTGCCAGCAGCTTGGGACGGAGCTCTGGAAACACCATATATTTT. This codes for CASSLGRSSGNTIYF.